This T cell receptor beta chain was recovered during a study of T-cell memory formation after mild COVID-19. This clonotype occurred a few times. CDR1 LGHNA and CDR2 YSLEER come from the germline V gene. Trimming at V came to 0 bases and at J to 2 bases, leaving 8 bases not matched to a gene. This CDR3 is 17 amino acids long. TCRdb used MiXCR to reprocess the 5' RACE reads, holding one entry per CDR3 protein. The table records under 250,000 distinct CDR3 sequences, approximately 9% of them present only once. What was sequenced was PBMCs or a T cell subset sorted from them (not recorded which). This sequence originates from a man younger than 35 who had mild COVID-19 (a few samples of this study predate the infection). Cell type and time point are not known. J is TRBJ2-5 and V is TRBV4-3, with 8 nucleotides matching TRBD2. CDR3 in amino acids: CASSQDLPTSAQETQYF. In DNA form, the CDR3 reads TGCGCCAGCAGCCAAGACCTACCGACTAGCGCGCAAGAGACCCAGTACTTC.